These 23 T cell receptor beta chains came from one sample sequenced in a study of T cells in Graves' hyperthyroidism and ophthalmopathy. TCR beta CDR3 regions were amplified from RNA. HTBI primers were used for first-round RT-PCR of the TCR CDR3. TCRdb passed the multiplex PCR reads through MiXCR, listing each CDR3 protein once. The table records around 500,000 distinct CDR3 sequences, over 13% of them present only once. The specimen was blood. These TCRs come from a woman younger than 35 with Graves' hyperthyroidism.

This clonotype was picked up many times. The chain employs TRBV12-3 or TRBV12-4 and TRBJ2-3; 7 positions match TRBD1. Unmatched junction bases numbered 5, after V lost 5 bases and J lost 0 bases. This CDR3 comprises 15 residues. CDR3 coding DNA: TGTGCCAGCAGTCAATGGGACAGCAGCACAGATACGCAGTATTTT. This translates into CASSQWDSSTDTQYF.

This clonotype was observed a handful of times. The rearrangement joins TRBV24-1 to TRBJ2-3, with a tentative D call TRBD1 (6 bases). The germline gives CDR1 KGHDR, CDR2 SFDVKD. V shed 5 bases and J shed 3 bases, with 14 bases lying between them. This CDR3 comprises 15 residues. The CDR3 region is CATSVAQGITDTQYF. The CDR3 bases are TGTGCCACCAGTGTCGCTCAGGGGATAACAGATACGCAGTATTTT.

This clonotype is a singleton in its sample. The J gene is TRBJ1-3, the V gene TRBV4-1; 8 bases align to TRBD1. Germline V gene data show CDR1 as MGHRA and CDR2 as YSYEKL. V gave up 3 bases and J gave up 0 bases; unmatched junction bases: 7. The length of the CDR3 is 17 residues. The chain's CDR3 is CASSHPGQGNSGNTIYF. CDR3 in DNA: TGCGCCAGCAGCCATCCCGGACAGGGTAACTCTGGAAACACCATATATTTT.

The sample holds many counts of this clonotype. V gene TRBV20-1 combines with J gene TRBJ2-7, with 12 nucleotides matching TRBD2. Germline V gene lookup returns CDR1 DFQATT and CDR2 SNEGSKA (reference sequence). V dropped 0 bases and J dropped 6; count of bases not matched to a gene: 3. The CDR3 spans 14 residues. The CDR3: CSARETSGSGEQYF. CDR3 in DNA: TGCAGTGCTAGAGAGACTAGCGGGAGTGGCGAGCAGTACTTC.

The rearrangement joins TRBV7-8 to TRBJ1-2, with TRBD1 identical over 7 bases. The V gene's germline CDR1 is SGHVS and CDR2 FQNEAQ. J gave up 6 bases and V 5 bases, and 6 bases lay outside the gene matches. CDR3 length equals 13 residues. The CDR3 spells CASSTYTGDGYTF. The CDR3 DNA is TGTGCCAGCAGCACTTATACAGGGGATGGCTACACCTTC.

This clonotype appeared many times. The V and J genes are TRBV30 and TRBJ2-7; 9 bases line up with TRBD1. Germline V gives CDR1 GTSNPN, CDR2 SVGIG (reference sequence). The J segment lost 5 bases and the V segment lost 5 bases, leaving 1 base of the junction unmatched. The CDR3 spans 11 residues. The CDR3 loop reads CAWGQGNEQYF. The CDR3 DNA reads as TGTGCCTGGGGACAGGGGAACGAGCAGTACTTC.

This chain connects TRBV7-9 to TRBJ2-1, with 12 bases identical to TRBD1. V was clipped by 5 bases and J by 0 bases; unmatched bases: 20. Germline CDR1 is SEHNR and CDR2 is FQNEAQ (reference sequence). The CDR3 contains 22 residues. This CDR3 reads CASSLPPPGQGAWGSSYNEQFF. In DNA form, the CDR3 reads TGTGCCAGCAGCCTACCCCCCCCGGGACAGGGGGCGTGGGGCAGCTCCTACAATGAGCAGTTCTTC.

This clonotype was detected ten times or more. The CDR3 sequence: CASSPWAREAETQYF. Here the CDR3 DNA reads TGTGCCAGCTCACCCTGGGCCAGGGAGGCAGAGACCCAGTACTTC. The rearrangement links TRBV18 to TRBJ2-5; D perhaps matches TRBD2 (6 bases). V dropped 3 bases and J dropped 4 bases, with 15 bases sitting between them. Germline values: CDR1 KGHSH, CDR2 LQKENI. This CDR3 has 15 residues.

The chain couples TRBV6-1 to TRBJ2-1; a weak D match, TRBD2 (5 bases). Trimming shortened V by 6 bases and J by 0 bases, and 12 bases separated the two germline ends. The length of the CDR3 is 15 residues. Germline CDR1 MNHNS, CDR2 SASEGT. The CDR3 reads CASSPPAGSYNEQFF. DNA for the CDR3: TGTGCCAGCAGCCCACCGGCGGGCTCCTACAATGAGCAGTTCTTC.

This clonotype was recorded many times. The chain uses TRBV29-1 and TRBJ1-1, with D perhaps TRBD1 (6 bases). V was cut by 7 bases and J by 1 base, with 16 bases left in between. CDR1 and CDR2 from the germline V gene are SQVTM and ANQGSEA. CDR3 length: 14 residues. In DNA form, the CDR3 reads TGCAGCGCCCCAGGGGTATCAGGGAACACTGAAGCTTTCTTT. Amino acid sequence: CSAPGVSGNTEAFF. Full variable domain (outside the CDR3, taken from reference TRBV29-1 and TRBJ1-1): SAVISQKPSRDICQRGTSLTIQCQVDSQVTMMFWYRQQPGQSLTLIATANQGSEATYESGFVIDKFPISRPNLTFSTLTVSNMSPEDSSIYLCSAPGVSGNTEAFFGQGTRLTVV.

This clonotype came up many times. CDR3 in amino acids: CASSEAPLGVITGELFF. CDR3 nucleotides: TGTGCCAGCAGTGAAGCGCCCTTGGGAGTCATCACCGGGGAGCTGTTTTTT. This chain links TRBV6-1 with TRBJ2-2; D might be TRBD2 (5 bases). Per germline, CDR1 MNHNS and CDR2 SASEGT. Between the trimmed V and J ends, which lost 0 bases and 4 bases, there was a span of 15 bases. This CDR3 is built from 17 residues.

This clonotype was seen a few times. V usage is TRBV7-8 and J usage is TRBJ2-3; weak D call: TRBD2 (7 bases). CDR3 length: 12 residues. Trimming pared 2 bases from V and 13 bases from J, leaving 13 bases between. CDR1 and CDR2 from the germline V gene are SGHVS and FQNEAQ. CDR3 nucleotides: TGTGCCAGCAGCTTATCGGGGGGCATGAAGTATTTT. Its translation: CASSLSGGMKYF.

In regard to this clonotype: This clone may be a read error of a much larger clone one base away. The chain has TRBV18 and TRBJ2-5, with D possibly matching TRBD1 (5 bases). TRBJ2-1 explains the end of the DNA better; the J call may be wrong. Germline CDR1 and CDR2: KGHSH and LQKENI. The CDR3 has 13 residues. Written as DNA, the CDR3 is TGTGCCAGCTCACCAACAGGCCAAGAGACCCAGTTCTTC. Its protein product is CASSPTGQETQFF.

This chain connects TRBV27 to TRBJ2-1; D unresolved. The CDR3 spans 12 residues. Trimming pared 5 bases from V and 6 bases from J, leaving 8 bases between. Germline CDR1 MNHEY, CDR2 SMNVEV (reference sequence). The CDR3 loop is CASSRFGNEQFF. The CDR3 DNA reads TGTGCCAGCAGTCGTTTTGGCAATGAGCAGTTCTTC.

The CDR3 nucleotides read TGTGCCTGGAGTGTATCGGGTCACACTAATCAGCCCCAGCATTTT. Translated, it gives CAWSVSGHTNQPQHF. This rearrangement joins TRBV30 to TRBJ1-5; no firm D call. Trimming left V 0 bases short and J 4 bases short, with 13 bases between. The CDR3 covers 15 residues. Germline assignment: CDR1 GTSNPN and CDR2 SVGIG (reference sequence).

This clonotype was detected ten times or more. The chain employs TRBV30 and TRBJ2-2; 10 bases match TRBD2. The CDR3 length is 16 residues. With V trimmed by 0 bases and J by 6 bases, 7 bases remained unmatched. Germline V lookup: CDR1 GTSNPN, CDR2 SVGIG (reference sequence). CDR3 sequence (DNA): TGTGCCTGGAGTGTAAGGGGTCTAGCGGGAGCCGGGGAGCTGTTTTTT. This encodes CAWSVRGLAGAGELFF. The variable domain in full, with the rest retrieved from reference TRBV30 and TRBJ2-2, is SQTIHQWPATLVQPVGSPLSLECTVEGTSNPNLYWYRQAAGRGLQLLFYSVGIGQISSEVPQNLSASRPQDRQFILSSKKLLLSDSGFYLCAWSVRGLAGAGELFFGEGSRLTVL.

The table lists this clonotype with many counts. The chain joins TRBV11-2 to TRBJ1-4, with a tentative D call TRBD1 (6 bases). V was trimmed by 4 bases and J by 5 bases, leaving 17 bases between them. Germline V lookup: CDR1 SGHAT, CDR2 FQNNGV. This CDR3 has 16 amino acids. CDR3 in amino acids: CASSSLRDTSNEKLFF. The CDR3 region has the DNA TGTGCCAGCAGCTCCCTTCGGGACACCTCGAATGAAAAACTGTTTTTT. The full variable domain, in which reference TRBV11-2 and TRBJ1-4 provide the parts outside the CDR3, is EAGVAQSPRYKIIEKRQSVAFWCNPISGHATLYWYQQILGQGPKLLIQFQNNGVVDDSQLPKDRFSAERLKGVDSTLKIQPAKLEDSAVYLCASSSLRDTSNEKLFFGSGTQLSVL.

There are many counts of this clonotype. The V gene is TRBV9, the J gene TRBJ1-1; D is ambiguous. CDR3 length: 13 residues. The germline V and J ends were trimmed by 1 base and 3 bases, with 7 bases remaining between them. Germline lookup yields CDR1 SGDLS and CDR2 YYNGEE. CDR3 in DNA: TGTGCCAGCAGCGTACGTGTTGACACTGAAGCTTTCTTT. It is translated as CASSVRVDTEAFF.

The V call is TRBV6-9, the J call TRBJ1-3; D unresolved. The CDR3 runs to 16 residues. Germline V gives CDR1 MNHGY, CDR2 SVAAGI. Deletions cut 4 bases from V and 0 bases from J, with 13 bases between. CDR3 in DNA: TGTGCCAGCAGTTCCTCCGCCTCATTCTCTGGAAACACCATATATTTT. It is translated as CASSSSASFSGNTIYF.

This clonotype was seen more than once but under ten times. V gene TRBV24-1 combines with J gene TRBJ2-1; 8 nucleotides match TRBD1. Trimming cost V 5 bases and J 9 bases; bases outside gene matches: 8. CDR3 length: 14 residues. From germline, CDR1 is KGHDR and CDR2 SFDVKD. For the CDR3, the DNA is TGTGCCACCAGTGTCGAGCAGGGGGCGGGTGAGCAGTTCTTC. This codes for CATSVEQGAGEQFF.

The rearrangement links TRBV2 to TRBJ1-1; D might be TRBD1 (6 bases). CDR1 and CDR2 (germline): SNHLY, FYNNEI. The CDR3 has 14 amino acids. V lost 8 bases to trimming and J lost 4 bases, with 17 bases between them. The CDR3 here is CASLLGQIITEAFF. The CDR3 region has the DNA TGTGCCAGCCTTCTAGGACAGATTATCACTGAAGCTTTCTTT.

This clonotype was found many times. This chain joins TRBV5-6 and TRBJ2-1, with D possibly TRBD2 on 5 matching bases. Germline-derived CDR1 and CDR2 are SGHDT and YYEEEE. Trimming took 1 base from V and 4 from J, leaving 12 bases between them. The CDR3 totals 15 residues. The CDR3 bases are TGTGCCAGCAGCTTGATGGAGGCCGAATACAATGAGCAGTTCTTC. Translated, it gives CASSLMEAEYNEQFF.

There are many counts of this clonotype. The chain has TRBV12-3 or TRBV12-4 and TRBJ1-1; tentatively, D is TRBD1 (6 bases). This CDR3 region has 13 residues. Trimming stripped 1 base from V and 9 bases from J, with 12 bases between. CDR3 in DNA: TGTGCCAGCAGTTTAGAAGGGGGACGGAAAGCTTTCTTT. It translates to CASSLEGGRKAFF.